The 28 T cell receptor beta chains below come from one sample, sequenced in a study of technical replicates of blood from several donors. Sequencing was performed with immunoSEQ multiplex PCR; in TCRdb, only in-frame clones are kept and a portion is missing. The sample yields about 82,000 clones, around 94% seen once. Input material: T cells isolated from PBMCs. Receptor source: a human donor in good health.

This rearrangement joins TRBV27 to TRBJ2-1; 13 bases match TRBD2. This CDR3 comprises 16 residues. J was trimmed by 5 bases and V by 0 bases; bases with no gene match: 1. Germline V gene data show CDR1 as MNHEY and CDR2 as SMNVEV (reference sequence). CDR3 DNA: TGTGCCAGCAGTTTATCGGGACTAGCGGGAAACAATGAGCAGTTCTTC. The encoded protein is CASSLSGLAGNNEQFF.

V usage is TRBV18 and J usage is TRBJ2-3; 8 bases fit TRBD2. V lost 1 base, J lost 3 bases, and 3 bases stayed unmatched. Germline assignment: CDR1 KGHSH and CDR2 LQKENI. CDR3 length: 15 amino acids. The DNA for the CDR3 is TGTGCCAGCTCACCACTAGCGGGATCGACAGATACGCAGTATTTT. This translates into CASSPLAGSTDTQYF. Drawing the rest from reference TRBV18 and TRBJ2-3, the complete variable domain is NAGVMQNPRHLVRRRGQEARLRCSPMKGHSHVYWYRQLPEEGLKFMVYLQKENIIDESGMPKERFSAEFPKEGPSILRIQQVVRGDSAAYFCASSPLAGSTDTQYFGPGTRLTVL.

The V gene is TRBV7-8, the J gene TRBJ1-1; D is possibly TRBD1 (6 bases). Trimming took 4 bases from V and 1 from J, leaving 10 bases between them. CDR1 and CDR2 (germline): SGHVS, FQNEAQ. This CDR3 spans 14 amino acids. The CDR3: CASSYVTGNTEAFF. The CDR3 DNA follows: TGTGCCAGCAGCTATGTGACAGGGAACACTGAAGCTTTCTTT.

The chain has TRBV15 and TRBJ1-5; 7 nucleotides line up with TRBD1. This CDR3 contains 20 residues. Trimming took 5 bases from V and 0 from J; bases not matched to a gene: 19. From germline, CDR1 is LNHNV and CDR2 YYDKDF (reference sequence). The CDR3 coding sequence is TGTGCCACCAGCGGCTTCAAGACAGGGATAGGAGATTATAGCAATCAGCCCCAGCATTTT. It codes for CATSGFKTGIGDYSNQPQHF.

The chain uses TRBV6-5 and TRBJ2-3; D is perhaps TRBD1 (6 bases). Per the germline V gene, CDR1 is MNHEY and CDR2 is SVGAGI. CDR3 length equals 14 residues. The germline V and J ends were trimmed by 6 bases and 5 bases, with 15 bases remaining between them. CDR3 amino acids: CASSLNTGLDTQYF. The CDR3 region has the DNA TGTGCCAGCAGCCTCAATACAGGGTTAGATACGCAGTATTTT.

The chain employs TRBV25-1 and TRBJ2-5; D is unclear. There are 14 residues in the CDR3. V gave up 2 bases and J gave up 2 bases, with 9 bases separating them. Germline CDR1 MGHDK, CDR2 SYGVNS. The CDR3 bases are TGTGCCAGCAGTGAACTAAAGCCACAAGAGACCCAGTACTTC. Its protein product is CASSELKPQETQYF.

This clone was detected only a few times. J is TRBJ1-1 and V is TRBV28, with 7 nucleotides matching TRBD1. The CDR3 runs to 13 residues. Germline CDR1 is MDHEN and CDR2 is SYDVKM. V lost 2 bases, J lost 5 bases, and 2 bases stayed unmatched. The CDR3 region has the DNA TGTGCCAGCAGTTTACTGACAGGGACTGAAGCTTTCTTT. As protein: CASSLLTGTEAFF.

This clone is a singleton in its sample. The CDR3 protein is CASKEGLAGYEQFF. CDR3 in DNA: TGTGCCAGTAAGGAAGGACTAGCGGGCTATGAGCAGTTCTTC. This sequence joins TRBV19 and TRBJ2-1, with 11 bases that match TRBD2. V dropped 7 bases and J dropped 8; count of bases not matched to a gene: 7. The V gene's germline CDR1 is LNHDA and CDR2 SQIVND (reference sequence). The CDR3 runs 14 residues.

V gene TRBV5-1 combines with J gene TRBJ2-7; D may be TRBD1 (6 bases). This CDR3 contains 16 residues. The germline V gene encodes CDR1 SGHRS and CDR2 YFSETQ. The V end lost 0 bases, the J end lost 2 bases, and 15 bases lay between the germline ends. The CDR3, as DNA: TGCGCCAGCAGCTTGGCAACAGGGAACCTTGCCTACGAGCAGTACTTC. The encoded protein is CASSLATGNLAYEQYF.

This clone occurred once. This rearrangement joins TRBV5-6 to TRBJ2-7; D is possibly TRBD1 (5 bases). The V and J ends lost 2 bases and 8 bases respectively, with 8 bases between them. This CDR3 contains 11 residues. CDR1 and CDR2 from the germline V gene are SGHDT and YYEEEE. The CDR3 coding sequence is TGTGCCAGCAGCTTTGACAGAAAGCAGTACTTC. It encodes CASSFDRKQYF.

J is TRBJ2-7 and V is TRBV30, with 8 bases lining up with TRBD1. CDR3 length equals 15 residues. Germline V lookup: CDR1 GTSNPN, CDR2 SVGIG (reference sequence). The J segment lost 4 bases and the V segment lost 2 bases, leaving 10 bases of the junction unmatched. In DNA, the CDR3 is TGTGCCTGGAGTCCCGGGACAGGCTTCATGTACGAGCAGTACTTC. Its translation: CAWSPGTGFMYEQYF.

V gene TRBV9 combines with J gene TRBJ2-2; no clear D. Germline assignment: CDR1 SGDLS and CDR2 YYNGEE. This CDR3 has 17 amino acids. Trimming stripped 4 bases from V and 2 bases from J, with 18 bases between. For the CDR3, the DNA is TGTGCCAGCAGCCCGAGAGGTAGCACTTCTAACACCGGGGAGCTGTTTTTT. Translating it yields CASSPRGSTSNTGELFF.

The chain links TRBV25-1 to TRBJ2-7; TRBD1 aligns across 10 bases. V lost 8 bases, J lost 7 bases, and 2 bases stayed unmatched. CDR1 and CDR2 from the germline V gene are MGHDK and SYGVNS. The CDR3 runs 11 residues. CDR3 bases: TGTGCCAGCGACAGGGGGCGTGAGCAGTACTTC. Its protein product is CASDRGREQYF.

The V gene is TRBV6-1, the J gene TRBJ2-7, with 7 bases that match TRBD1. The CDR3 extends over 14 amino acids. V was pared by 4 bases and J by 3 bases, with 6 bases of the junction left unmatched. CDR1 and CDR2 (germline): MNHNS, SASEGT. The CDR3 nucleotides read TGTGCCAGCAGTGTTCCGACAGGGAACTACGAGCAGTACTTC. Encoded protein: CASSVPTGNYEQYF.

This chain links TRBV6-1 with TRBJ2-1; D not resolved. CDR1 is MNHNS, CDR2 SASEGT, per germline. The CDR3 is 13 amino acids. V was shortened by 6 bases and J by 3 bases, with 9 bases between the two germline ends. The CDR3 region is CASSLPRYNEQFF. DNA of the CDR3: TGTGCCAGCAGCCTACCACGCTACAATGAGCAGTTCTTC.

The CDR3 protein is CASTENTEAFF. CDR3 nucleotides: TGTGCCAGCACAGAGAACACTGAAGCTTTCTTT. J is TRBJ1-1 and V is TRBV28; D is uncertain. Germline V CDR1 and CDR2: MDHEN, SYDVKM. Trimming took 7 bases from V and 1 from J, leaving 4 bases between them. The CDR3 is 11 residues long. The variable domain in full, completed from reference TRBV28 and TRBJ1-1, reads DVKVTQSSRYLVKRTGEKVFLECVQDMDHENMFWYRQDPGLGLRLIYFSYDVKMKEKGDIPEGYSVSREKKERFSLILESASTNQTSMYLCASTENTEAFFGQGTRLTVV.

The chain recombines TRBV12-5 with TRBJ2-5; D call uncertain. CDR3 length: 13 residues. Germline-derived CDR1 and CDR2 are LGHNT and FRNRAP. The V gene lost 5 bases and the J gene lost 5 bases, with 12 bases spanning the gap. CDR3 in amino acids: CASGPGDIETQYF. CDR3 bases: TGTGCTAGTGGTCCTGGAGATATTGAGACCCAGTACTTC.

The chain joins TRBV4-2 to TRBJ1-1; D not resolved. CDR3 size: 15 residues. Trimming took 2 bases from V and 4 from J, leaving 14 bases between them. CDR1 is LGHNA and CDR2 is YNFKEQ in the germline V gene. The CDR3 coding sequence is TGTGCCAGCAGCCAATCAGTGGAAGGGAGCACTGAAGCTTTCTTT. Amino acids: CASSQSVEGSTEAFF.

The rearrangement uses TRBV6-5 and TRBJ2-1; D might be TRBD2 (6 bases). V was shortened by 5 bases and J by 4 bases, with 9 bases between the two germline ends. This CDR3 has 13 amino acids. Looked up from germline, CDR1 is MNHEY and CDR2 is SVGAGI. The CDR3 here is CASSASDYNEQFF. In DNA, the CDR3 is TGTGCCAGCAGTGCTAGCGATTACAATGAGCAGTTCTTC.

Worth noting for this clone: Distinct nucleotide sequences in the sample also encode this CDR3. This chain uses TRBV6-5 with TRBJ2-7, with TRBD1 matching 7 bases. CDR1 and CDR2 from the germline V gene are MNHEY and SVGAGI. Germline trimming cut 5 bases from V and 3 bases from J; bases unmatched to any gene: 4. This CDR3 region has 13 residues. CDR3 protein: CASSRDRSYEQYF. As DNA, the CDR3 is TGTGCCAGCAGTCGGGACAGAAGCTACGAGCAGTACTTC.

The chain carries TRBV7-6 and TRBJ2-7, with D perhaps matching TRBD1 (6 bases). V lost 8 bases to trimming and J lost 2 bases, with 13 bases between them. The CDR3 is 13 residues long. CDR1 and CDR2 (germline): SGHVS, FNYEAQ. CDR3 in DNA: TGTGCCAGCGGTACAGGGTCACCCTACGAGCAGTACTTC. Translating gives CASGTGSPYEQYF.

The V and J genes are TRBV30 and TRBJ2-5; possibly TRBD2 for D (5 bases). The CDR3 length is 15 residues. Trimming removed 4 bases at V and 5 bases at J, with 20 bases between. Germline V gene lookup returns CDR1 GTSNPN and CDR2 SVGIG (reference sequence). The CDR3: CAWNPGNGRGETQYF. For the CDR3, the DNA is TGTGCCTGGAACCCGGGGAACGGGCGAGGGGAGACCCAGTACTTC.

The V gene is TRBV27, the J gene TRBJ2-1; D gene ambiguous. Trimming pared 0 bases from V and 3 bases from J, leaving 3 bases between. The CDR3 has 13 residues. Germline V lookup: CDR1 MNHEY, CDR2 SMNVEV (reference sequence). The CDR3 sequence: CASSLSLYNEQFF. CDR3 DNA: TGTGCCAGCAGTTTATCCCTCTACAATGAGCAGTTCTTC.

The J gene is TRBJ1-5, the V gene TRBV6-5; perhaps TRBD1 as D (6 bases). The germline CDR1 and CDR2 sequences are MNHEY and SVGAGI. CDR3 length: 13 residues. Deletions cut 6 bases from V and 3 bases from J, with 9 bases between. CDR3: CASRQGFNQPQHF. The CDR3 region has the DNA TGTGCCAGCAGACAGGGTTTCAATCAGCCCCAGCATTTT.

This clone came up once. V usage is TRBV6-6 and J usage is TRBJ1-5, with D uncertain. Germline V gene data show CDR1 as MNHNY and CDR2 as SVGAGI (reference sequence). This CDR3 is built from 13 residues. V lost 8 bases and J lost 1, with 9 bases in between. This chain's CDR3 is CASGRQSNQPQHF. CDR3 sequence (DNA): TGTGCCAGCGGGCGACAAAGCAATCAGCCCCAGCATTTT.

The CDR3, as DNA: TGTGCCACCAGCAGAGACCTAGCGGGAGCCCCAGATACGCAGTATTTT. It yields the protein CATSRDLAGAPDTQYF. The chain combines TRBV15 with TRBJ2-3; TRBD2 matches 10 bases. CDR1 is LNHNV and CDR2 is YYDKDF in the germline V gene (reference sequence). The length of the CDR3 is 16 residues. After removal of 0 bases from V and 4 bases from J, the junction contained 4 bases not matched to a gene.

The V and J genes are TRBV30 and TRBJ2-7, with D possibly being TRBD2 (6 bases). Trimming cost V 2 bases and J 5 bases, with 7 bases left between them. Germline assignment: CDR1 GTSNPN and CDR2 SVGIG (reference sequence). The CDR3 totals 11 residues. CDR3 region: CAWSRENEQYF. The DNA for the CDR3 is TGTGCCTGGAGTCGGGAGAACGAGCAGTACTTC.

The chain employs TRBV7-9 and TRBJ2-1, with 9 bases matching TRBD2. After removal of 6 bases from V and 9 bases from J, the junction contained 9 bases not matched to a gene. The CDR3 totals 14 residues. Germline-derived CDR1 and CDR2 are SEHNR and FQNEAQ (reference sequence). CDR3 residues: CASSRQAGGREQFF. The DNA of the CDR3 is TGTGCCAGCAGTCGACAGGCGGGAGGGCGTGAGCAGTTCTTC.